The TCR beta chain described here comes from a study of blood T cell repertoires in COVID-19. Study information: The United States, Italy and Spain supplied acute and convalescent COVID-19 samples.

Authors' processing steps: Reference gene primer amplification yielded estimated nucleated cell counts. Libraries were prepared by immunoSEQ multiplex PCR; TCRdb keeps only in-frame clonotypes and omits some of them. V and J calls plus clone size are reproduced from that table; the DNA served to infer D and trimming. This sample has roughly 190,000 clones, with roughly 82% found just once. Seattle's cohort entered during active infection and was followed longitudinally. The CDR3 covers 15 residues. Germline values: CDR1 SGHTA, CDR2 FQGNSA. The V gene end was trimmed by 5 bases and the J gene end by 5 bases; junction bases not matched to a gene: 5.

Sample: peripheral blood. This TCR was sampled from an older woman with COVID-19, enrolled during active disease. This chain connects TRBV7-2 to TRBJ2-1; 11 nucleotides match TRBD2. CDR3 nucleotides: TGTGCCAGCAGCGTTAGCGGGAGGGCCGACAATGAGCAGTTCTTC. Amino acids: CASSVSGRADNEQFF.